The next 13 T cell receptor beta chains were all read from a single sample in a study of blood T cell repertoires in COVID-19. Profiling relied on immunoSEQ multiplex PCR, and the TCRdb table lists in-frame clones only, not all of them. Here the sample spans around 240,000 clones, about 80% being singletons. Sequencing was done on a sample of peripheral blood. The origin of the receptors is a woman aged 80 or over with acute or convalescent COVID-19.

The chain carries TRBV29-1 and TRBJ1-2; possible D gene TRBD1, 6 bases. Trimming stripped 4 bases from V and 7 bases from J, with 19 bases between. The CDR3 has 14 residues. Germline loops: CDR1 SQVTM, CDR2 ANQGSEA. The CDR3 here is CSVGITTGGSGYTF. In DNA, the CDR3 is TGCAGCGTTGGGATTACGACGGGGGGCTCTGGCTACACCTTC.

This clone was observed once. The chain uses TRBV28 and TRBJ2-3, with 8 bases matching TRBD2. V shed 4 bases and J 5 bases; nucleotides not matched to a gene: 2. The CDR3 has 13 amino acids. Per the germline V gene, CDR1 is MDHEN and CDR2 is SYDVKM. Here the CDR3 DNA reads TGTGCCAGCAGTTCGGGGGGGCTAGATACGCAGTATTTT. Its translation: CASSSGGLDTQYF.

The J gene is TRBJ1-6, the V gene TRBV15; 7 nucleotides agree with TRBD1. This CDR3 comprises 15 residues. Germline values: CDR1 LNHNV, CDR2 YYDKDF (reference sequence). V lost 2 bases and J lost 7; bases outside the gene matches: 5. CDR3 in DNA: TGTGCCACCAGCAGACAAAAACAGGGGAATTCACCCCTCCACTTT. This gives the protein CATSRQKQGNSPLHF.

DNA of the CDR3: TGTGCCAGCAGTGACAACTGGCGGGGGGGCACAGATACGCAGTATTTT. Residues: CASSDNWRGGTDTQYF. This chain uses TRBV6-2 or TRBV6-3 with TRBJ2-3, with TRBD2 matching over 8 bases. CDR1 is MNHEY and CDR2 is SVGEGT in the germline V gene. This CDR3 has 16 amino acids. J gave up 1 base and V 5 bases, and 8 bases lay outside the gene matches.

This clone has only one observation. This sequence joins TRBV19 and TRBJ1-2; 10 bases are a match to TRBD1. Unmatched junction bases numbered 17, after V lost 7 bases and J lost 6 bases. This CDR3 is built from 17 residues. The germline gives CDR1 LNHDA, CDR2 SQIVND (reference sequence). CDR3 nucleotide sequence: TGTGCCAGTACCTTCCGATTGTGGGACAGGGGAGAGGATGGCTACACCTTC. It codes for CASTFRLWDRGEDGYTF.

The gene calls are TRBV28 and TRBJ1-1; D gene uncertain. The CDR3 contains 12 residues. Germline assignment: CDR1 MDHEN and CDR2 SYDVKM. The germline V and J ends were trimmed by 6 bases and 4 bases, with 9 bases remaining between them. The CDR3 spells CASRVGSTEAFF. The CDR3 bases are TGTGCCAGCAGGGTTGGGAGCACTGAAGCTTTCTTT. Full variable domain (rest looked up from reference TRBV28 and TRBJ1-1): DVKVTQSSRYLVKRTGEKVFLECVQDMDHENMFWYRQDPGLGLRLIYFSYDVKMKEKGDIPEGYSVSREKKERFSLILESASTNQTSMYLCASRVGSTEAFFGQGTRLTVV.

A word on this clone: Its ends do not fully match the called genes, so a read error is possible. The J gene is TRBJ1-5, the V gene TRBV7-2; D is uncertain. The CDR3 sequence is 13 residues long. Germline CDR1 and CDR2: SGHTA and FQGNSA. As DNA, the CDR3 is TGTGCCAGCAGCTCCTCTGCGACATGGCCTACTGAGTTT. It codes for CASSSSATWPTEF.

The chain employs TRBV29-1 and TRBJ1-1, with TRBD1 as a possible D gene (5 bases). This CDR3 has 12 amino acids. V was clipped by 7 bases and J by 1 base, with 10 bases between them. Germline CDR1 is SQVTM and CDR2 is ANQGSEA. The CDR3 loop reads CSATERNTEAFF. CDR3 nucleotide sequence: TGCAGCGCGACAGAGAGGAACACTGAAGCTTTCTTT.

The chain recombines TRBV7-2 with TRBJ1-3; the D is unclear. V dropped 5 bases and J dropped 0 bases, with 17 bases sitting between them. The germline CDR1 and CDR2 sequences are SGHTA and FQGNSA. CDR3 size: 17 residues. The CDR3 region is CASSVNPGLSSGNTIYF. For the CDR3, the DNA is TGTGCCAGCAGCGTCAACCCGGGGTTAAGCTCTGGAAACACCATATATTTT.

This clone was recorded only once. This chain links TRBV27 with TRBJ1-2; no reliable D call. Germline CDR1 and CDR2: MNHEY and SMNVEV (reference sequence). CDR3 length: 15 residues. Deletions cut 5 bases from V and 8 bases from J, with 21 bases between. CDR3 in DNA: TGTGCCAGCAGTCGAATACGCACCGGGGTCTGGGGCTACACCTTC. Translation: CASSRIRTGVWGYTF.

V usage is TRBV28 and J usage is TRBJ1-3, with no clear D. V lost 2 bases to trimming and J lost 1 base, with 6 bases between them. Germline V gives CDR1 MDHEN, CDR2 SYDVKM. There are 14 residues in the CDR3. CDR3 DNA: TGTGCCAGCAGTTTAACCAGGTCTGGAAACACCATATATTTT. As protein: CASSLTRSGNTIYF.

This clone appeared a few times. The chain carries TRBV10-3 and TRBJ1-1, with TRBD1 as a possible D gene (5 bases). The germline CDR1 and CDR2 sequences are ENHRY and SYGVKD. Deletions cut 9 bases from V and 0 bases from J, with 20 bases between. The CDR3 is 16 residues long. CDR3 sequence: CAIRSGLGIVNTEAFF. The CDR3 region has the DNA TGTGCCATACGGTCAGGGCTCGGCATAGTGAACACTGAAGCTTTCTTT.

Only a few counts were recorded for this clone. The chain recombines TRBV5-6 with TRBJ2-7, with 11 bases identical to TRBD1. CDR1 is SGHDT and CDR2 is YYEEEE in the germline V gene. CDR3 length equals 14 residues. With V trimmed by 2 bases and J by 7 bases, 5 bases remained unmatched. The CDR3 here is CASSFGQGAGEQYF. The CDR3 DNA sequence: TGTGCCAGCAGCTTCGGACAGGGGGCGGGAGAGCAGTACTTC.